This T cell receptor (beta chain) emerged from a study of PD-1 blockade in mismatch repair-deficient tumors. Measured with immunoSEQ multiplex PCR; TCRdb has only the in-frame clones, and not every one. The data contain tens of thousands of clones, 75% to 85% of them singletons. Comment on this clone: What it binds is not known.

Germline V gene lookup returns CDR1 MGHRA and CDR2 YSYEKL. V dropped 0 bases and J dropped 5 bases, with 16 bases sitting between them. The CDR3 contains 16 residues. General study findings and limits: Tumor-resident clones, often undetectable pretreatment in blood, expanded then contracted after pembrolizumab.

The V gene is TRBV4-1, the J gene TRBJ1-2; D call uncertain. The sequenced sample was peripheral blood, obtained 12 weeks after starting pembrolizumab. This TCR was recovered from an adult with mismatch repair-deficient cancer. CDR3 sequence: CASSQDRTDVRYGYTF. CDR3 nucleotide sequence: TGCGCCAGCAGCCAAGATAGGACCGACGTCAGATATGGCTACACCTTC.